This entry lists 23 T cell receptor beta chains sequenced from one sample in a study of cytomegalovirus exposure and HLA in healthy donors. Vbeta (60) and Jbeta (13) primers were used in the PCR. Data came from immunoSEQ multiplex PCR; TCRdb stores just in-frame clones and leaves some out. The sample totals some 72,000 clones. Sequenced input: PBMCs. These receptors all come from a boy aged 5-17 years in good health and CMV-seronegative.

The CDR3 region has the DNA TGTGCCAGCAGCTTAGCTAGAGATTACGAGCAGTACTTC. As protein: CASSLARDYEQYF. The V and J genes are TRBV13 and TRBJ2-7; D ambiguous. In germline, CDR1 is PRHDT, CDR2 FYEKMQ (reference sequence). V was cut by 1 base and J by 4 bases, with 8 bases left in between. This CDR3 is built from 13 residues. Full variable domain (remainder filled in from reference TRBV13 and TRBJ2-7): AAGVIQSPRHLIKEKRETATLKCYPIPRHDTVYWYQQGPGQDPQFLISFYEKMQSDKGSIPDRFSAQQFSDYHSELNMSSLELGDSALYFCASSLARDYEQYFGPGTRLTVT.

The chain combines TRBV6-5 with TRBJ2-1; 12 nucleotides agree with TRBD2. Germline V gene lookup returns CDR1 MNHEY and CDR2 SVGAGI. Unmatched junction bases numbered 6, after V lost 6 bases and J lost 9 bases. The CDR3 is made up of 14 amino acids. The CDR3 sequence is CASRRLAGVGEQFF. The CDR3 bases are TGTGCCAGCAGACGACTAGCGGGAGTCGGTGAGCAGTTCTTC.

The chain recombines TRBV6-5 with TRBJ1-2; 7 nucleotides line up with TRBD1. J was trimmed by 8 bases and V by 5 bases; bases with no gene match: 14. This CDR3 has 15 amino acids. Germline V lookup: CDR1 MNHEY, CDR2 SVGAGI. CDR3 sequence (DNA): TGTGCCAGCAGTAACCAAACCTACAGGGGCTGGGGCTACACCTTC. Translation gives CASSNQTYRGWGYTF.

V gene TRBV19 combines with J gene TRBJ1-3; a weak D match, TRBD1 (6 bases). The V and J ends lost 6 bases and 0 bases respectively, with 12 bases between them. Per germline, CDR1 LNHDA and CDR2 SQIVND (reference sequence). The CDR3 totals 15 residues. The chain's CDR3 is CASSRQASSGNTIYF. The CDR3, as DNA: TGTGCCAGTAGCCGACAGGCGAGCTCTGGAAACACCATATATTTT.

The chain uses TRBV27 and TRBJ1-2, with D tentatively TRBD1 (6 bases). Germline V CDR1 and CDR2: MNHEY, SMNVEV (reference sequence). This CDR3 spans 14 amino acids. The V end was cut by 0 bases, the J end by 3 bases, with 8 bases between. CDR3 DNA sequence: TGTGCCAGCAGTTTATCAGGGGGGGACTATGGCTACACCTTC. This encodes CASSLSGGDYGYTF.

This chain links TRBV4-1 with TRBJ2-5; TRBD2 aligns across 8 bases. The germline V gene encodes CDR1 MGHRA and CDR2 YSYEKL. J lost 5 bases, V lost 0 bases, and 8 bases had no gene match. This CDR3 has 16 amino acids. CDR3 coding DNA: TGCGCCAGCAGCCAAGATAGTCGGGGGGGCCGTGAGACCCAGTACTTC. Its protein product is CASSQDSRGGRETQYF.

The rearrangement uses TRBV29-1 and TRBJ2-7, with D possibly being TRBD1 (8 bases). This CDR3 is built from 13 residues. V lost 4 bases, J lost 3 bases, and 13 bases lay in between. Looked up from germline, CDR1 is SQVTM and CDR2 is ANQGSEA. The CDR3 spells CSVAGGQDYEQYF. The DNA for the CDR3 is TGCAGCGTTGCGGGGGGACAGGACTACGAGCAGTACTTC.

V usage is TRBV30 and J usage is TRBJ1-5, with D possibly TRBD1 on 6 matching bases. Germline V gene lookup returns CDR1 GTSNPN and CDR2 SVGIG (reference sequence). The CDR3 runs to 14 residues. V was pared by 0 bases and J by 4 bases, with 10 bases between. Here the CDR3 reads CAWSVTGLNQPQHF. The CDR3 DNA reads TGTGCCTGGAGTGTTACAGGGTTAAATCAGCCCCAGCATTTT.

The chain carries TRBV6-1 and TRBJ2-6, with D maybe TRBD1 (6 bases). Trimming cost V 9 bases and J 0 bases, with 12 bases left between them. Per the germline V gene, CDR1 is MNHNS and CDR2 is SASEGT. This CDR3 region has 15 residues. CDR3 sequence (DNA): TGTGCCAGTCCGATGGACAGCTCTGGGGCCAACGTCCTGACTTTC. This translates into CASPMDSSGANVLTF.

The V call is TRBV5-1, the J call TRBJ2-5; D gene unclear. The J call may be mistaken, given a closer DNA end match to TRBJ2-7. Germline loops: CDR1 SGHRS, CDR2 YFSETQ. This CDR3 has 11 amino acids. The CDR3 reads CASSLAYEQYF. CDR3 in DNA: TGCGCCAGCAGCTTGGCCTACGAGCAGTACTTC.

The genes are TRBV4-3 and TRBJ2-2, with 10 bases lining up with TRBD1. The CDR3 extends over 18 amino acids. After removal of 1 base from V and 6 bases from J, the junction contained 11 bases not matched to a gene. Germline assignment: CDR1 LGHNA and CDR2 YSLEER. The CDR3 here is CASSQGGYGDRGAGELFF. The CDR3 DNA reads as TGCGCCAGCAGCCAAGGGGGCTATGGGGACAGGGGAGCCGGGGAGCTGTTTTTT.

V and J are TRBV7-2 and TRBJ2-7; D remains ambiguous. The CDR3 covers 14 residues. The V end lost 5 bases, the J end lost 2 bases, and 13 bases lay between the germline ends. The germline gives CDR1 SGHTA, CDR2 FQGNSA. The CDR3 sequence is CASSRGSVTYEQYF. The DNA for the CDR3 is TGTGCCAGCAGCCGCGGATCAGTAACCTACGAGCAGTACTTC.

This rearrangement joins TRBV19 to TRBJ1-2; the match to TRBD1 covers 8 bases. This CDR3 is built from 14 residues. Germline values: CDR1 LNHDA, CDR2 SQIVND (reference sequence). The V segment lost 5 bases and the J segment 4 bases; nucleotides outside the gene matches: 6. The CDR3 DNA is TGTGCCAGTAGTCCCCTGGACAGGGTCTATGGCTACACCTTC. Translated, it gives CASSPLDRVYGYTF.

This sequence joins TRBV7-9 and TRBJ1-2; TRBD1 is a possible D gene (5 bases). The CDR3 runs to 13 residues. Trimming took 6 bases from V and 4 from J, leaving 12 bases between them. The germline V gene encodes CDR1 SEHNR and CDR2 FQNEAQ (reference sequence). CDR3 loop: CASSSGAFYGYTF. In DNA, the CDR3 is TGTGCCAGCAGTAGTGGGGCATTCTATGGCTACACCTTC. The complete variable domain, with remaining parts taken from reference TRBV7-9 and TRBJ1-2, reads DTGVSQNPRHKITKRGQNVTFRCDPISEHNRLYWYRQTLGQGPEFLTYFQNEAQLEKSRLLSDRFSAERPKGSFSTLEIQRTEQGDSAMYLCASSSGAFYGYTFGSGTRLTVV.

The chain links TRBV6-6 to TRBJ1-1; D remains unclear. Germline assignment: CDR1 MNHNY and CDR2 SVGAGI (reference sequence). The CDR3 totals 13 residues. The germline V and J ends were trimmed by 3 bases and 3 bases, with 8 bases remaining between them. CDR3 bases: TGTGCCAGCAGTTATGCGGGGTACACTGAAGCTTTCTTT. Translating it yields CASSYAGYTEAFF.

V and J are TRBV6-5 and TRBJ1-1; 10 bases map to TRBD1. The V segment lost 9 bases and the J segment 4 bases; nucleotides outside the gene matches: 5. The CDR3 is made up of 13 amino acids. Per the germline V gene, CDR1 is MNHEY and CDR2 is SVGAGI. The CDR3 region is CASTRDRGTEAFF. CDR3 nucleotide sequence: TGTGCCAGTACCCGGGACAGGGGCACTGAAGCTTTCTTT.

This sequence joins TRBV30 and TRBJ1-1; TRBD1 matches 10 bases. CDR1 is GTSNPN, CDR2 SVGIG, per germline (reference sequence). The CDR3 length is 16 residues. The junction had 6 bases not matched to a gene; V was cut back by 2 bases and J by 0 bases. Here the CDR3 reads CAWSRDRGALNTEAFF. CDR3 DNA: TGTGCCTGGAGTAGGGACAGGGGTGCTTTGAACACTGAAGCTTTCTTT.

V gene TRBV7-2 combines with J gene TRBJ2-7; 13 nucleotides agree with TRBD2. J was trimmed by 2 bases and V by 5 bases; bases with no gene match: 3. Germline loops: CDR1 SGHTA, CDR2 FQGNSA. The CDR3 contains 15 residues. In nucleotides, the CDR3 is TGTGCCAGCAGCGTAACTAGCGGGAGGGCCTACGAGCAGTACTTC. Residues: CASSVTSGRAYEQYF.

The chain uses TRBV5-6 and TRBJ2-7, with D tentatively TRBD2 (5 bases). Trimming left V 4 bases short and J 4 bases short, with 9 bases between. CDR3 length equals 12 residues. CDR1 is SGHDT, CDR2 YYEEEE, per germline. Written as DNA, the CDR3 is TGTGCCAGCAGCCCCGGGGTATACGAGCAGTACTTC. This encodes CASSPGVYEQYF.

The CDR3 loop reads CSTNRQGRTEAFF. As DNA, the CDR3 is TGTTCCACTAATCGACAGGGTAGGACTGAAGCTTTCTTT. The gene calls are TRBV5-6 and TRBJ1-1; 7 bases line up with TRBD1. The CDR3 spans 13 residues. Germline lookup yields CDR1 SGHDT and CDR2 YYEEEE.

CDR3 coding DNA: TGTGCCAGCAGCCTTACAGGGAGTGAAAAACTGTTTTTT. This encodes CASSLTGSEKLFF. The chain couples TRBV25-1 to TRBJ1-4; possibly TRBD1 for D (6 bases). This CDR3 spans 13 amino acids. Germline V lookup: CDR1 MGHDK, CDR2 SYGVNS. The V end was cut by 6 bases, the J end by 7 bases, with 12 bases between.

CDR3 sequence: CASSRRDRVNEQFF. The CDR3 DNA follows: TGTGCCAGCAGCCGCCGGGACAGGGTAAATGAGCAGTTCTTC. The V and J genes are TRBV13 and TRBJ2-1; 9 positions match TRBD1. Germline V gene data show CDR1 as PRHDT and CDR2 as FYEKMQ (reference sequence). J gave up 7 bases and V 5 bases, and 6 bases lay outside the gene matches. The CDR3 consists of 14 residues.

The V call is TRBV2, the J call TRBJ1-2; 7 nucleotides align to TRBD1. The CDR3 consists of 14 residues. Trimming at V came to 6 bases and at J to 4 bases, leaving 8 bases not matched to a gene. The germline CDR1 and CDR2 sequences are SNHLY and FYNNEI. The CDR3 region is CASRTPGQSYGYTF. CDR3 nucleotide sequence: TGTGCCAGCAGAACACCGGGACAGAGCTATGGCTACACCTTC.